Included here is one TCR beta chain sequence, with context. This clonotype was observed many times. No antigen is known for it. Base qualities were left out, and no much larger clone turns up one base away. This entry is derived from a study of early T cells in non-severe SARS-CoV-2 infection (dated by TCRdb to the early 2020s). In the study overall: Because TCR sequencing was done on bulk RNA from unsorted whole blood, the alpha and beta chains could not be paired.

The method was 5' RACE. For sequencing, a NextSeq 500 was employed. To correct for sequencing error and PCR bias, the TCR library protocol tagged individual cDNA molecules with unique molecular identifiers. Sequencing covered both TCR alpha and beta chains, and within each sample the abundances of alpha and beta sequences were tightly co-correlated. The authors processed their data as follows. V gene, J gene and CDR3 annotation of TCR sequences was performed with Decombinator V4. Expanded TCRs were defined as changing significantly between any two time points under a Poisson model with p below 0.0001. TCR abundances were normalised to the total number of TCRs sequenced per sample and were expressed as counts per million. MAIT TCRs were defined by TRAV1-2 paired with TRAJ12, TRAJ20 or TRAJ33, and iNKT TCRs by TRAV10 paired with TRAJ18. VDJdb, accessed 1 November 2021, was searched for CMV, EBV and SARS-CoV-2 annotated TCRs, excluding TCRs annotated for multiple antigens. TCRdb took the public reads, trimmed them with fastp at Q25, ran MiXCR for clone calling and kept in-frame beta chains. Rows are unified per CDR3 protein, each entry keeping the most common DNA and genes. TCRdb, not the authors, supplied the V and J calls. Present in this sample are 40,000 to 60,000 distinct CDR3 sequences, roughly 12% of which were seen just once. Roughly a tenth of the sample goes to the ten largest clones.

This was a case-control study nested in a cohort of healthcare workers in London, UK, who had nasopharyngeal swab PCR tests and blood samples taken every week. Between 23 and 31 March 2020, the week of the UK lockdown, healthcare workers were enrolled and then followed up weekly for as long as 16 weeks. The investigation overall reported the following: VDJdb matching was skewed toward anti-spike CD8 responses and likely underestimated virus-specific expansions by missing private and CD4 specificities.

CDR1 and CDR2, looked up from the germline V gene, are SQVTM and ANQGSEA. Measured from the cysteine to the phenylalanine, the CDR3 is 13 residues long. The kept DNA is CDR3 alone, 39 bases in frame from the first base. V lost 7 bases and J lost 2 bases, and the count of bases not matched to a germline gene is 7. Sequencing used whole blood. This sequence was found in an adult who was a healthcare worker with PCR-confirmed SARS-CoV-2 infection or an uninfected control (not recorded which). The receptor chain draws on TRBV29-1 and TRBJ1-2; 7 middle bases align to TRBD1. The CDR3 loop reads CSANRQGNYGYTF. The nucleotide sequence reads as follows: TGCAGCGCGAATCGACAGGGAAACTATGGCTACACCTTC.